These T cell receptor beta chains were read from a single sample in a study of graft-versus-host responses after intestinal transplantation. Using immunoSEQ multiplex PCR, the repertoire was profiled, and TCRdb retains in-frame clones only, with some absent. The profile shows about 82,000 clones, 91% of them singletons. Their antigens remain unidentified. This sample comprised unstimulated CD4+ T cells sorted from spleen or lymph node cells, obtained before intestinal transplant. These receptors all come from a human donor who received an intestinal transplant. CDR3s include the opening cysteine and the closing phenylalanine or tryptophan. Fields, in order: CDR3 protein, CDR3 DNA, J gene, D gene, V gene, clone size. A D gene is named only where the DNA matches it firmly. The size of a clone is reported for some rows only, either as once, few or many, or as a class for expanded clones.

CDR3: CASSRGDPPLGLFF
DNA: TGTGCCAGTAGCAGGGGGGACCCCCCGCTGGGACTGTTTTTT
J: TRBJ1-4
D: TRBD1
V: TRBV19
size: few

CDR3: CASSFDRGTQYF
DNA: TGTGCCAGCAGCTTCGACAGGGGTACCCAGTACTTC
J: TRBJ2-5
D: TRBD1
V: TRBV5-4
size: .

CDR3: CASRAVNTEAFF
DNA: TGTGCCAGCAGGGCAGTGAACACTGAAGCTTTCTTT
J: TRBJ1-1
D: .
V: TRBV7-9
size: .

CDR3: CAWIPKGGWYGYTF
DNA: TGTGCCTGGATCCCCAAGGGGGGGTGGTATGGCTACACCTTC
J: TRBJ1-2
D: .
V: TRBV30
size: once

CDR3: CASSGRGNVVTEAFF
DNA: TGTGCCAGCAGCGGCAGGGGTAATGTTGTGACTGAAGCTTTCTTT
J: TRBJ1-1
D: .
V: TRBV7-9
size: .

CDR3: CASSTPTGPSNTEAFF
DNA: TGTGCCAGCAGCACCCCGACAGGGCCGTCGAACACTGAAGCTTTCTTT
J: TRBJ1-1
D: TRBD1
V: TRBV7-9
size: .

CDR3: CSVEGQGWVSTEAFF
DNA: TGCAGCGTGGAGGGACAGGGGTGGGTGAGCACTGAAGCTTTCTTT
J: TRBJ1-1
D: TRBD1
V: TRBV29-1
size: .

CDR3: CASSAPNLGLAGETQYF
DNA: TGTGCCAGCAGTGCCCCAAATCTGGGACTAGCGGGGGAGACCCAGTACTTC
J: TRBJ2-5
D: TRBD2
V: TRBV6-1
size: .

CDR3: CASRQPGLREEKLFF
DNA: TGTGCCAGCAGGCAACCGGGTTTGCGGGAGGAAAAACTGTTTTTT
J: TRBJ1-4
D: .
V: TRBV12-1
size: .

CDR3: CASSQMSVGTGNYGYTF
DNA: TGCGCCAGCAGCCAAATGTCCGTCGGGACAGGGAACTATGGCTACACCTTC
J: TRBJ1-2
D: TRBD1
V: TRBV4-1
size: .

CDR3: CASSLGTGSSYEQYF
DNA: TGTGCCAGCAGCCTTGGGACAGGAAGCTCCTACGAGCAGTACTTC
J: TRBJ2-7
D: TRBD1
V: TRBV14
size: once

CDR3: CAWRSPGRFGEAFF
DNA: TGTGCCTGGAGGTCCCCAGGGCGGTTTGGGGAAGCTTTCTTT
J: TRBJ1-1
D: .
V: TRBV30
size: .

CDR3: CASTRDSFSYEQYF
DNA: TGTGCCAGCACCCGAGACAGTTTCTCCTACGAGCAGTACTTC
J: TRBJ2-7
D: .
V: TRBV6-5
size: .

CDR3: CASSQLAGGPVDTQYF
DNA: TGCGCCAGCAGCCAGTTAGCGGGGGGGCCGGTAGATACGCAGTATTTT
J: TRBJ2-3
D: TRBD2
V: TRBV4-1
size: .

CDR3: CASSRLAYGYTF
DNA: TGTGCCAGTAGTAGGTTAGCTTATGGCTACACCTTC
J: TRBJ1-2
D: .
V: TRBV19
size: .

CDR3: CASSGQGAPTGELFF
DNA: TGTGCCAGTAGTGGACAGGGGGCGCCCACCGGGGAGCTGTTTTTT
J: TRBJ2-2
D: TRBD1
V: TRBV19
size: .

CDR3: CASSPNRATEAFF
DNA: TGTGCCAGCTCACCAAACAGGGCCACTGAAGCTTTCTTT
J: TRBJ1-1
D: .
V: TRBV18
size: .

CDR3: CASSFLPGHEKLFF
DNA: TGTGCCAGCAGCTTTCTTCCAGGGCATGAAAAACTGTTTTTT
J: TRBJ1-4
D: .
V: TRBV7-2
size: .

CDR3: CASSVTVTGNTIYF
DNA: TGTGCCAGCAGTGTGACAGTTACTGGAAACACCATATATTTT
J: TRBJ1-3
D: .
V: TRBV2
size: few

CDR3: CASSEDNNSPLHF
DNA: TGCGCCAGCAGTGAGGACAATAATTCACCCCTCCACTTT
J: TRBJ1-6
D: .
V: TRBV10-1
size: .

CDR3: CASSRASGRTDTQYF
DNA: TGTGCCAGCAGCCGGGCTAGCGGTCGCACAGATACGCAGTATTTT
J: TRBJ2-3
D: TRBD2
V: TRBV7-2
size: .

CDR3: CASSLGTGLLAGSQYF
DNA: TGTGCCAGCAGCTTAGGCACGGGGTTGTTAGCGGGGTCTCAGTATTTT
J: TRBJ2-3
D: TRBD2
V: TRBV5-6
size: .

CDR3: CASSGQGLRYNSPLHF
DNA: TGTGCCAGCAGCGGACAGGGGCTGAGATATAATTCACCCCTCCACTTT
J: TRBJ1-6
D: TRBD1
V: TRBV5-6
size: .

CDR3: CSERRDRAEAFF
DNA: TGCAGCGAGAGACGGGACAGGGCTGAAGCTTTCTTT
J: TRBJ1-1
D: TRBD1
V: TRBV29-1
size: .

CDR3: CASRLAVSSYEQYF
DNA: TGCGCCAGCAGACTGGCGGTGAGCTCCTACGAGCAGTACTTC
J: TRBJ2-7
D: .
V: TRBV5-1
size: .

CDR3: CASPGQGKNEQFF
DNA: TGCGCCAGCCCGGGACAGGGTAAGAATGAGCAGTTCTTC
J: TRBJ2-1
D: TRBD1
V: TRBV10-2
size: once

CDR3: CASSFGQGARETQYF
DNA: TGTGCCAGCAGCTTTGGACAGGGGGCTAGAGAGACCCAGTACTTC
J: TRBJ2-5
D: TRBD1
V: TRBV5-4
size: .

CDR3: CASSQDPSGGAGGANVLTF
DNA: TGCGCCAGCAGCCAAGATCCCAGCGGGGGGGCAGGAGGGGCCAACGTCCTGACTTTC
J: TRBJ2-6
D: TRBD2
V: TRBV4-3
size: .

CDR3: CASSSGVGASSGNTIYF
DNA: TGTGCCAGCAGCTCGGGCGTGGGGGCAAGCTCTGGAAACACCATATATTTT
J: TRBJ1-3
D: .
V: TRBV13
size: .

CDR3: CASSVRGQGNTDTQYF
DNA: TGTGCCAGCAGTGTAAGGGGACAGGGCAACACAGATACGCAGTATTTT
J: TRBJ2-3
D: TRBD1
V: TRBV6-1
size: .

CDR3: CASSLDGGGEAFF
DNA: TGTGCCAGCAGCTTAGATGGGGGAGGGGAAGCTTTCTTT
J: TRBJ1-1
D: .
V: TRBV11-3
size: .

CDR3: CASSRTGTPDYEQYF
DNA: TGTGCCAGCAGTCGTACCGGGACACCGGATTACGAGCAGTACTTC
J: TRBJ2-7
D: .
V: TRBV7-9
size: .

CDR3: CASSPGQGGTEAFF
DNA: TGTGCCAGCTCCCCCGGACAGGGAGGGACTGAAGCTTTCTTT
J: TRBJ1-1
D: TRBD1
V: TRBV18
size: .

CDR3: CASSERRGGKDTQYF
DNA: TGTGCCAGCAGTGAACGGCGGGGGGGAAAAGATACGCAGTATTTT
J: TRBJ2-3
D: TRBD2
V: TRBV6-1
size: .

CDR3: CASSIQRRGDTEAFF
DNA: TGTGCCAGTAGTATACAGCGCAGGGGTGATACTGAGGCTTTCTTT
J: TRBJ1-1
D: .
V: TRBV19
size: .

CDR3: CASSPSQGHRGYTF
DNA: TGTGCCAGCAGCCCCAGCCAGGGGCATCGGGGCTACACCTTC
J: TRBJ1-2
D: .
V: TRBV7-2
size: .

CDR3: CASSARDSSSGANVLTF
DNA: TGTGCCAGCAGCGCCCGGGACAGCAGCTCTGGGGCCAACGTCCTGACTTTC
J: TRBJ2-6
D: TRBD1
V: TRBV7-9
size: .

CDR3: CGTSRGGAENEQYF
DNA: TGTGGCACGAGCAGAGGGGGCGCAGAGAACGAGCAGTACTTC
J: TRBJ2-7
D: TRBD1
V: TRBV6-5
size: .

CDR3: CASSVGGGGNQPQHF
DNA: TGTGCCAGCAGCGTAGGAGGGGGGGGGAATCAGCCCCAGCATTTT
J: TRBJ1-5
D: .
V: TRBV9
size: .

CDR3: CASSEGGQGRYGYTF
DNA: TGTGCCAGCAGTGAAGGGGGACAGGGAAGATATGGCTACACCTTC
J: TRBJ1-2
D: TRBD1
V: TRBV6-1
size: few

CDR3: CASSLKGEHRTDTQYF
DNA: TGTGCCAGCAGCTTAAAGGGGGAGCACCGCACAGATACGCAGTATTTT
J: TRBJ2-3
D: .
V: TRBV13
size: .

CDR3: CASNSTPRKF
DNA: TGTGCCAGCAACTCCACCCCCCGAAAATTC
J: TRBJ2-7
D: .
V: TRBV6-5
size: .

CDR3: CASSHPLLAGHTQYF
DNA: TGCGCCAGCAGCCACCCTTTACTAGCGGGCCATACGCAGTATTTT
J: TRBJ2-3
D: TRBD2
V: TRBV4-1
size: .

CDR3: CAWSRSGAGYEQYF
DNA: TGTGCCTGGAGTAGGTCAGGGGCAGGCTACGAGCAGTACTTC
J: TRBJ2-7
D: .
V: TRBV30
size: .

CDR3: CASNPGTGGPNYGYTF
DNA: TGTGCCAGCAATCCTGGGACAGGGGGGCCAAACTATGGCTACACCTTC
J: TRBJ1-2
D: TRBD1
V: TRBV6-6
size: .

CDR3: CASSELTGGLMNTEAFF
DNA: TGCGCCAGCAGTGAGCTGACAGGGGGACTCATGAACACTGAAGCTTTCTTT
J: TRBJ1-1
D: TRBD1
V: TRBV10-2
size: .

CDR3: CASSPLLEGADTEAFF
DNA: TGTGCCAGCTCACCACTTCTCGAGGGGGCGGACACTGAAGCTTTCTTT
J: TRBJ1-1
D: TRBD1
V: TRBV18
size: .

CDR3: CAWSGGLGGEQFF
DNA: TGTGCCTGGAGTGGAGGGTTGGGAGGTGAGCAGTTCTTC
J: TRBJ2-1
D: .
V: TRBV30
size: .

CDR3: CASSPSGQETQYF
DNA: TGTGCCAGCTCACCGAGCGGCCAAGAGACCCAGTACTTC
J: TRBJ2-5
D: .
V: TRBV18
size: .

CDR3: CAWSAGLSIYEQYF
DNA: TGTGCCTGGAGTGCGGGTCTCTCTATTTACGAGCAGTACTTC
J: TRBJ2-7
D: .
V: TRBV30
size: .

CDR3: CASSPQQGTEAFF
DNA: TGTGCCAGCTCACCCCAACAGGGAACTGAAGCTTTCTTT
J: TRBJ1-1
D: .
V: TRBV18
size: .

CDR3: CASSPPRQGGQYF
DNA: TGTGCCAGCAGTCCCCCCCGGCAGGGAGGGCAGTATTTT
J: TRBJ2-3
D: .
V: TRBV7-2
size: .